This TCR beta chain was captured by sequencing in a study of molecular identifiers for immune sequencing clone quantification. Background on the study: RNA from approximately 20,000 or 98,000 naive CD8 cells was split five ways in replicates, with four sequenced. Study-level points and caveats: Clones of above 20 RNA copies carried over 97% of effector molecules; in naive cells they carried under 1%.

The bulk TCR libraries were made with methods described before and with listed TCR primers. One entry per CDR3 protein results from TCRdb running MiXCR on the PCR reads. The sample carries about 320,000 distinct CDR3 sequences, about 22% recorded once. Naive CD8 libraries were made from about 19,000 to 1,100,000 sorted cells, and they used 10%, 30% or 50% RNA. CDR3 size: 14 residues. V lost 5 bases and J lost 3; bases outside the gene matches: 6. Looked up from germline, CDR1 is PRHDT and CDR2 is FYEKMQ (reference sequence). This clonotype was seen ten or more times. Antigen unknown. The receptor was isolated from a human donor in good health. Some libraries in this study had Jurkat cell RNA spiked in. Sequenced material: naive CD8+ T cells from blood, with Jurkat cell RNA spiked in. The subset was: FACS-sorted CD8+CD4-CCR7+CD45RA+ naive T cells. The genes are TRBV13 and TRBJ2-7; 8 bases fit TRBD1. CDR3 coding DNA: TGTGCCAGCAGCCGGACAGGGTACGGCTACGAGCAGTACTTC. Residues: CASSRTGYGYEQYF. Complete variable domain (other parts from reference TRBV13 and TRBJ2-7): AAGVIQSPRHLIKEKRETATLKCYPIPRHDTVYWYQQGPGQDPQFLISFYEKMQSDKGSIPDRFSAQQFSDYHSELNMSSLELGDSALYFCASSRTGYGYEQYFGPGTRLTVT.